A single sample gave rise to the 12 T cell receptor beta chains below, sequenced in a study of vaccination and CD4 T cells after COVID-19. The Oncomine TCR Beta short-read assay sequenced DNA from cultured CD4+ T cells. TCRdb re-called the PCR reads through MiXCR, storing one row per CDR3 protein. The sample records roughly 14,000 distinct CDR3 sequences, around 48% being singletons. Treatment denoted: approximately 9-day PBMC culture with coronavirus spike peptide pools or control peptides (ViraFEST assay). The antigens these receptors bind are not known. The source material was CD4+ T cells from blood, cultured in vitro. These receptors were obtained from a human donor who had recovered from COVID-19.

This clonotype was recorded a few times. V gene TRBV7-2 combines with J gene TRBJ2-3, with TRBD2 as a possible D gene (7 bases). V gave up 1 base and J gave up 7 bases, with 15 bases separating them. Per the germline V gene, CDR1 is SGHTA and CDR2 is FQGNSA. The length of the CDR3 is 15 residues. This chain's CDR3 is CASSLEGGFGYTQYF. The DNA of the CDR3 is TGTGCCAGCAGCTTAGAGGGGGGGTTTGGGTATACGCAGTATTTT.

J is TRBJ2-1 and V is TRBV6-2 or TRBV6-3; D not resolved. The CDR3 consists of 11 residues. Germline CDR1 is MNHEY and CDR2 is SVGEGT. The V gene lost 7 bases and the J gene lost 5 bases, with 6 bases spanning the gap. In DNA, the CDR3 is TGTGCCAGCACCAACCACAATGAGCAGTTCTTC. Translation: CASTNHNEQFF.

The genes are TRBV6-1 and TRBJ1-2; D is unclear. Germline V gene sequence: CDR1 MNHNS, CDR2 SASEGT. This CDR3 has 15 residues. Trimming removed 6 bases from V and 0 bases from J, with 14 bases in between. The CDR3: CASSDALPTNYGYTF. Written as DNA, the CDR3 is TGTGCCAGCAGCGATGCCTTGCCAACTAACTATGGCTACACCTTC.

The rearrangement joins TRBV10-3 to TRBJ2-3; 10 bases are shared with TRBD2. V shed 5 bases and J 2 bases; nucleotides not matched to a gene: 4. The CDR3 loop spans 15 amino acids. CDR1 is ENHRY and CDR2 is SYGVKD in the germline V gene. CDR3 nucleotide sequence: TGTGCCATCAGTCTAGCGGGGGAACCCACAGATACGCAGTATTTT. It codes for CAISLAGEPTDTQYF.

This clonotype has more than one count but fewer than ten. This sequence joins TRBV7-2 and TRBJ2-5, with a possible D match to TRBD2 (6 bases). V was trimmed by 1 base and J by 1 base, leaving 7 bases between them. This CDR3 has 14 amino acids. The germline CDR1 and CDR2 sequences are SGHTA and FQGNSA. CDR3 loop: CASSLGRGQETQYF. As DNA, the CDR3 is TGTGCCAGCAGCTTAGGGAGGGGCCAAGAGACCCAGTACTTC.

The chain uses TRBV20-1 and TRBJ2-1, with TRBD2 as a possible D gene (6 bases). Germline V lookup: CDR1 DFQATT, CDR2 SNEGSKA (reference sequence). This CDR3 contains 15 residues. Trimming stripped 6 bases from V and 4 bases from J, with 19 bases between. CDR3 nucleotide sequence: TGCAGTGCCCGAGTCGGGGGAGGCGCTTACAATGAGCAGTTCTTC. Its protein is CSARVGGGAYNEQFF.

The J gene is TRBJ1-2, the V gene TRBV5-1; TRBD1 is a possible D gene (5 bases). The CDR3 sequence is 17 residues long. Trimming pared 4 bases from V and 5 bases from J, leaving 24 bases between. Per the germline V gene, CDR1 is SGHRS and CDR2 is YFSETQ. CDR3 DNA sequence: TGCGCCAGCAGCCCCACGGCTGCTGTTAGGGGAGGGTATGGCTACACCTTC. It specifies CASSPTAAVRGGYGYTF. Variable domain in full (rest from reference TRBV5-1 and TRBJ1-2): KAGVTQTPRYLIKTRGQQVTLSCSPISGHRSVSWYQQTPGQGLQFLFEYFSETQRNKGNFPGRFSGRQFSNSRSEMNVSTLELGDSALYLCASSPTAAVRGGYGYTFGSGTRLTVV.

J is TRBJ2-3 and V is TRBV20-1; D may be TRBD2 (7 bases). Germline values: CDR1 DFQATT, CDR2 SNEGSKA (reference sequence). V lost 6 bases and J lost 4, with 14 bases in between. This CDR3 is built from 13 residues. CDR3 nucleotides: TGCAGTGCCCGGGGGAGGGGGGCAGATACGCAGTATTTT. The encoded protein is CSARGRGADTQYF.

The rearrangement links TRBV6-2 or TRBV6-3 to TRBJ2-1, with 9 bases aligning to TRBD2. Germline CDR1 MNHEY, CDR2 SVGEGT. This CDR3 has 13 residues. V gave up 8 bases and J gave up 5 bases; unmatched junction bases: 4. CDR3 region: CASRASGDNEQFF. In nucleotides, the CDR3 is TGTGCCAGCCGGGCTAGCGGGGACAATGAGCAGTTCTTC.

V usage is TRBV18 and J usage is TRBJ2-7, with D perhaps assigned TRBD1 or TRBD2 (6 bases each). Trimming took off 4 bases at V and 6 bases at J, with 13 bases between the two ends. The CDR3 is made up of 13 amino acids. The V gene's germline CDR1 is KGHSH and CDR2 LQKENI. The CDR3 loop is CASSRQGGGEQYF. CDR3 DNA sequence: TGTGCCAGCTCACGACAAGGAGGGGGCGAGCAGTACTTC.

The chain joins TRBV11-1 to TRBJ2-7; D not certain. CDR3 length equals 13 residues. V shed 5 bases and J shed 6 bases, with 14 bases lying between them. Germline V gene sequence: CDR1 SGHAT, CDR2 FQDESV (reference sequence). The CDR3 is CASSLPRLGEQYF. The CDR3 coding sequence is TGTGCCAGCAGCCTTCCACGACTTGGCGAGCAGTACTTC.

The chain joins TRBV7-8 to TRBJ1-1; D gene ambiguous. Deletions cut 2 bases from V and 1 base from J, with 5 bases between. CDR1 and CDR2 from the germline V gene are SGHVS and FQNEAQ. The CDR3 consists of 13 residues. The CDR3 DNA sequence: TGTGCCAGCAGCTTATCCGGGAACACTGAAGCTTTCTTT. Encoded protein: CASSLSGNTEAFF.